Listed below are T cell receptor beta chains from one sample, sequenced in a study of T cells in Graves' hyperthyroidism and ophthalmopathy. TCRdb passed the multiplex PCR reads through MiXCR, listing each CDR3 protein once. The table has 500,000 or so distinct CDR3 sequences, more than 15% seen once. Sequencing input: blood. The receptors shown here come from a woman aged 18-29 years with Graves' ophthalmopathy. Both conserved end residues are part of each CDR3. The order of the fields is J gene, V gene, D gene, clone size, CDR3 protein, CDR3 DNA. D genes are given only for firm matches. Clone size is not always given. Where it is, it says once, few, many or a class for expanded clones.

j_call: TRBJ1-2
v_call: TRBV4-1
d_call: NA
clone_size: few
cdr3_aa: CASSQGSGNYGYTF
cdr3_nt: TGCGCCAGCAGCCAAGGGTCTGGGAACTATGGCTACACCTTC

j_call: TRBJ2-1
v_call: TRBV5-1
d_call: TRBD2
clone_size: many
cdr3_aa: CASSLASGVYNEQFF
cdr3_nt: TGCGCCAGCAGCTTGGCTAGCGGGGTATACAATGAGCAGTTCTTC

j_call: TRBJ1-3
v_call: TRBV9
d_call: TRBD1
clone_size: NA
cdr3_aa: CASSVEGQARNTIYF
cdr3_nt: TGTGCCAGCAGCGTAGAAGGACAGGCGAGAAACACCATATATTTT

j_call: TRBJ2-1
v_call: TRBV12-3/TRBV12-4
d_call: NA
clone_size: many
cdr3_aa: CASSLIRGNEQFF
cdr3_nt: TGTGCCAGCAGTTTAATCAGGGGCAATGAGCAGTTCTTC

j_call: TRBJ2-3
v_call: TRBV7-9
d_call: TRBD1
clone_size: NA
cdr3_aa: CASTGTGATSTDTQYF
cdr3_nt: TGTGCCAGCACTGGGACAGGGGCGACCAGCACAGATACGCAGTATTTT

j_call: TRBJ1-1
v_call: TRBV5-5
d_call: NA
clone_size: many
cdr3_aa: CASSQFQGDTEAFF
cdr3_nt: TGTGCCAGCAGTCAGTTTCAGGGAGACACTGAAGCTTTCTTT

j_call: TRBJ2-5
v_call: TRBV12-3/TRBV12-4
d_call: TRBD2
clone_size: few
cdr3_aa: CASSFGLAGVGETQYF
cdr3_nt: TGTGCTAGTTCTTTTGGACTAGCGGGAGTTGGGGAGACCCAGTACTTC

j_call: TRBJ2-6
v_call: TRBV7-6
d_call: NA
clone_size: many
cdr3_aa: CASRRDAVPSGANVLTF
cdr3_nt: TGTGCCAGCAGACGGGACGCGGTTCCCTCTGGGGCCAACGTCCTGACTTTC

j_call: TRBJ1-2
v_call: TRBV5-1
d_call: NA
clone_size: NA
cdr3_aa: CASSLDGSPTGYTF
cdr3_nt: TGCGCCAGCAGCTTAGACGGCTCACCCACCGGCTACACCTTC

j_call: TRBJ1-2
v_call: TRBV20-1
d_call: NA
clone_size: NA
cdr3_aa: CSAPNPGQLYGYTF
cdr3_nt: TGCAGTGCCCCTAACCCCGGACAGCTCTATGGCTACACCTTC

j_call: TRBJ2-3
v_call: TRBV7-2
d_call: NA
clone_size: few
cdr3_aa: CASSLALGFSTDTQYF
cdr3_nt: TGTGCCAGCAGCTTAGCCCTCGGGTTCAGCACAGATACGCAGTATTTT

j_call: TRBJ1-2
v_call: TRBV5-6
d_call: TRBD1
clone_size: few
cdr3_aa: CASLPGQGYMGYTF
cdr3_nt: TGTGCCAGCCTACCGGGACAGGGATATATGGGCTACACCTTC

j_call: TRBJ1-4
v_call: TRBV6-1
d_call: NA
clone_size: NA
cdr3_aa: CASSTGTLAELLF
cdr3_nt: TGTGCCAGCTCAACCGGGACCCTCGCGGAACTGCTTTTT

j_call: TRBJ1-1
v_call: TRBV6-6
d_call: TRBD1
clone_size: many
cdr3_aa: CASSYTNRGTEAFF
cdr3_nt: TGTGCCAGCAGTTACACTAACAGGGGCACTGAAGCTTTCTTT

j_call: TRBJ2-5
v_call: TRBV2
d_call: TRBD2
clone_size: many
cdr3_aa: CASSELAGLETQYF
cdr3_nt: TGTGCCAGCAGTGAATTAGCGGGGTTGGAGACCCAGTACTTC

j_call: TRBJ2-5
v_call: TRBV7-2
d_call: TRBD2
clone_size: many
cdr3_aa: CASTLGGGWETQYF
cdr3_nt: TGTGCCAGCACCTTGGGGGGGGGATGGGAGACCCAGTACTTC

j_call: TRBJ2-2
v_call: TRBV7-2
d_call: TRBD2
clone_size: NA
cdr3_aa: CASIPHRGGTRGTGELFF
cdr3_nt: TGTGCCAGCATACCACACCGGGGGGGGACTAGGGGCACCGGGGAGCTGTTTTTT

j_call: TRBJ1-2
v_call: TRBV27
d_call: NA
clone_size: many
cdr3_aa: CASRPAGDGYTF
cdr3_nt: TGTGCCAGCAGACCCGCCGGGGATGGCTACACCTTC

j_call: TRBJ1-2
v_call: TRBV19
d_call: NA
clone_size: NA
cdr3_aa: CASSIDKGGGYGYTF
cdr3_nt: TGTGCCAGTAGTATAGACAAAGGGGGTGGCTATGGCTACACCTTC

j_call: TRBJ2-5
v_call: TRBV20-1
d_call: NA
clone_size: many
cdr3_aa: CSARAGTPGETQYF
cdr3_nt: TGCAGTGCTAGAGCCGGGACCCCTGGGGAGACCCAGTACTTC

j_call: TRBJ2-2
v_call: TRBV7-9
d_call: NA
clone_size: NA
cdr3_aa: CAFTQPTGELFF
cdr3_nt: TGTGCCTTCACGCAGCCCACCGGGGAGCTGTTTTTT

j_call: TRBJ2-7
v_call: TRBV4-1
d_call: NA
clone_size: NA
cdr3_aa: CASSQGGRVVYEQYF
cdr3_nt: TGCGCCAGCAGCCAAGGAGGCAGGGTCGTTTACGAGCAGTACTTC

j_call: TRBJ1-2
v_call: TRBV7-9
d_call: NA
clone_size: many
cdr3_aa: CASSLDGGNYGYTF
cdr3_nt: TGTGCCAGCAGCTTAGATGGGGGCAACTATGGCTACACCTTC

j_call: TRBJ2-7
v_call: TRBV20-1
d_call: NA
clone_size: NA
cdr3_aa: CSARDSYSYEQYF
cdr3_nt: TGCAGTGCCCGAGACTCCTACTCCTACGAGCAGTACTTC

j_call: TRBJ2-2
v_call: TRBV29-1
d_call: NA
clone_size: NA
cdr3_aa: CSAPRENTGELFF
cdr3_nt: TGCAGCGCCCCCAGAGAAAACACCGGGGAGCTGTTTTTT

j_call: TRBJ2-7
v_call: TRBV3-1
d_call: TRBD1
clone_size: NA
cdr3_aa: CASSQSGGQGYEQYF
cdr3_nt: TGTGCCAGCAGCCAAAGCGGGGGACAGGGGTACGAGCAGTACTTC

j_call: TRBJ1-2
v_call: TRBV6-1
d_call: NA
clone_size: few
cdr3_aa: CASSDDGPQVGYTF
cdr3_nt: TGTGCCAGCAGTGATGACGGCCCTCAAGTTGGCTACACCTTC

j_call: TRBJ1-6
v_call: TRBV28
d_call: NA
clone_size: NA
cdr3_aa: CASSLFPGFKNSPLHF
cdr3_nt: TGTGCCAGCAGTTTATTTCCGGGCTTCAAGAATTCACCCCTCCACTTT

j_call: TRBJ2-1
v_call: TRBV11-2
d_call: TRBD2
clone_size: NA
cdr3_aa: CASSPYPSGRAGSDNEQFF
cdr3_nt: TGTGCCAGCAGCCCCTACCCCAGCGGGAGGGCCGGGTCGGACAATGAGCAGTTCTTC

j_call: TRBJ2-5
v_call: TRBV28
d_call: NA
clone_size: NA
cdr3_aa: CASSPVREQETQYF
cdr3_nt: TGTGCCAGCAGCCCCGTCAGGGAACAAGAGACCCAGTACTTC

j_call: TRBJ1-5
v_call: TRBV9
d_call: NA
clone_size: NA
cdr3_aa: CASSGGGSNQPQHF
cdr3_nt: TGTGCCAGCAGCGGTGGAGGCAGCAATCAGCCCCAGCATTTT

j_call: TRBJ2-7
v_call: TRBV7-2
d_call: NA
clone_size: many
cdr3_aa: CASSDTPTLVVQYF
cdr3_nt: TGTGCCAGCAGCGACACCCCCACGCTGGTTGTGCAGTACTTC

j_call: TRBJ2-1
v_call: TRBV15
d_call: NA
clone_size: NA
cdr3_aa: CATSRSYGTQILNEQFF
cdr3_nt: TGTGCCACCAGCAGATCGTACGGGACCCAAATTCTCAATGAGCAGTTCTTC

j_call: TRBJ1-6
v_call: TRBV27
d_call: NA
clone_size: many
cdr3_aa: CASSLTAGSPLHF
cdr3_nt: TGTGCCAGCAGTTTGACGGCTGGATCACCCCTCCACTTT

j_call: TRBJ2-3
v_call: TRBV5-1
d_call: TRBD2
clone_size: NA
cdr3_aa: CASSPGLAGFTDTQYF
cdr3_nt: TGCGCCAGCAGCCCGGGACTAGCGGGCTTCACAGATACGCAGTATTTT

j_call: TRBJ2-5
v_call: TRBV7-2
d_call: NA
clone_size: few
cdr3_aa: CASSFRPQGGTGIRTQYF
cdr3_nt: TGTGCCAGCAGCTTCCGCCCGCAGGGGGGCACCGGGATTAGGACCCAGTACTTC

j_call: TRBJ2-1
v_call: TRBV4-2
d_call: TRBD1
clone_size: few
cdr3_aa: CASSPRQGTDNEQFF
cdr3_nt: TGTGCCAGCAGCCCCCGACAGGGAACGGACAATGAGCAGTTCTTC